This T cell receptor beta chain was identified during a study of blood T cell repertoires in COVID-19. Study in general: Collection of acute and convalescent COVID-19 samples took place in the United States, Italy and Spain.

Self-reported history from a screening survey and questionnaire set each donor's cohort. Profiled with immunoSEQ multiplex PCR; TCRdb holds only in-frame clones, not every one. The profile shows around 310,000 clones, roughly 90% of them singletons. Germline V lookup: CDR1 MNHEY, CDR2 SVGAGI. V was shortened by 6 bases and J by 4 bases, with 13 bases between the two germline ends. CDR3 size: 14 residues. This TCR came from a young woman who had recovered from COVID-19. The chain joins TRBV6-5 to TRBJ1-3, with a weak D call TRBD1 (6 bases). Source material: PBMCs or T cells enriched from blood (not recorded which). As DNA, the CDR3 is TGTGCCAGCAGACCCGGGACATCCGGAAACACCATATATTTT. It yields the protein CASRPGTSGNTIYF.